The 3 T cell receptor beta chains listed next were all sequenced from one sample in a study of T cell repertoires in cytomegalovirus infection (dated by TCRdb to between 2017 and 2020). This sample was sequenced with an Illumina HiSeq 1500. TCRdb reworked the public reads: Q25 trimming with fastp, MiXCR clone assembly, productive beta chains retained. Rows matching on CDR3 protein sequence are summarized as one entry with the most common DNA and genes. A total of almost 550,000 distinct CDR3 sequences appear in this sample, approximately 17% of them only once. Of the sample, 20% to 30% is held by the ten largest clones. Sequencing input: CD8+ T cells from PBMCs. The receptors originated from a human donor in good health (CMV status not recorded). Some clones in this sample may be carry-over from other donors' samples.

This clonotype was found a few times. The V gene is TRBV4-2, the J gene TRBJ2-5, with 7 bases fitting TRBD1. Germline assignment: CDR1 LGHNA and CDR2 YNFKEQ. Trimming removed 3 bases from V and 4 bases from J; junction bases left unmatched: 14. The CDR3 covers 17 residues. In nucleotides, the CDR3 is TGTGCCAGCAGCCAGTACTATGTGGGGACAGACGTAGAGACCCAGTACTTC. It specifies CASSQYYVGTDVETQYF.

Only a few counts were recorded for this clonotype. The V and J genes are TRBV27 and TRBJ1-3; no clear D gene. The V gene lost 0 bases and the J gene lost 4 bases, with 7 bases spanning the gap. The CDR3 extends over 14 amino acids. Germline V gene sequence: CDR1 MNHEY, CDR2 SMNVEV (reference sequence). The CDR3 DNA sequence: TGTGCCAGCAGTTTATCGGTGGAAGGAAACACCATATATTTT. Translated, it gives CASSLSVEGNTIYF.

This clonotype was counted between two and nine times. V and J are TRBV27 and TRBJ1-2; TRBD1 is a possible D gene (5 bases). CDR3 length: 14 amino acids. CDR1 and CDR2 (germline): MNHEY, SMNVEV (reference sequence). V lost 0 bases to trimming and J lost 4 bases, with 9 bases between them. The CDR3 bases are TGTGCCAGCAGTTTATCGTCAGGGTCCTATGGCTACACCTTC. This encodes CASSLSSGSYGYTF.